This TCR beta chain stems from a study of stem cell transplantation in POMP-related autoinflammatory disease. V dropped 3 bases and J dropped 3; count of bases not matched to a gene: 3. The CDR3 is 14 residues long. Germline V gene sequence: CDR1 DFQATT, CDR2 SNEGSKA (reference sequence). Clones were read by immunoSEQ multiplex PCR, and TCRdb kept only the in-frame ones, dropping some. The sample records over 60,000 clones, under 95% being singletons. The J gene is TRBJ2-3, the V gene TRBV20-1, with TRBD1 matching 10 bases. This clonotype was sampled from a human patient with POMP-related autoinflammation and immune dysregulation (PRAID). These T cells may partly come from the graft donor. Sequencing was performed on CD4+ T cells from PBMCs, taken after stem cell transplantation. CDR3 protein: CSASRQGATDTQYF. The CDR3 DNA follows: TGCAGTGCTAGTCGACAGGGGGCAACAGATACGCAGTATTTT.